The 23 T cell receptor beta chains given below trace back to one sample, sequenced in a study of T cells in Graves' hyperthyroidism and ophthalmopathy. The CDR3 regions of TCR beta were amplified from RNA transcripts. Primed by the HTBI set, a first-round RT-PCR was run on the TCR CDR3. TCRdb re-derived calls from the multiplex PCR reads in MiXCR, one entry per CDR3 protein. The sample carries hundreds of thousands of distinct CDR3 sequences, 16% recorded once. Sequenced material: blood. These TCRs come from a woman between 18 and 29 years old with Graves' ophthalmopathy.

This clonotype was found a few times. A clone one base away is much larger, so this may be a read error. The chain uses TRBV9 and TRBJ2-6; D is undetermined. This CDR3 is built from 14 residues. Germline V gene sequence: CDR1 SGDLS, CDR2 YYNGEE. Trimming took 0 bases from V and 0 from J, leaving 1 base between them. In DNA form, the CDR3 reads TGTGCCAGCAGCGTAGGCTCTGGGGCCAACGTCCTGACTTTC. Translating it yields CASSVGSGANVLTF.

To note about this clonotype: A much larger clone is a single base away; this may be a read error. V is TRBV28 and J is TRBJ1-2; D might be TRBD1 (5 bases). The CDR3 sequence is 14 residues long. The V and J ends lost 10 bases and 3 bases respectively, with 18 bases between them. Germline V CDR1 and CDR2: MDHEN, SYDVKM. The CDR3 nucleotides read TGTGCCACCTTACCTGAGGGGAGCTACTATGGCTACACCTTC. This codes for CATLPEGSYYGYTF.

V and J are TRBV28 and TRBJ1-2; 12 positions match TRBD1. In germline, CDR1 is MDHEN, CDR2 SYDVKM. The ends lost 4 bases at V and 8 bases at J; junction bases unmatched: 8. The CDR3 loop spans 15 amino acids. CDR3 residues: CASSSLGTGGNGYTF. The CDR3 nucleotides are TGTGCCAGCAGTTCTCTCGGGACAGGGGGCAACGGCTACACCTTC.

This clonotype was seen ten or more times. J is TRBJ2-2 and V is TRBV12-3 or TRBV12-4; D is unclear. The V and J ends lost 7 bases and 7 bases respectively, with 16 bases between them. CDR3 length: 14 residues. The DNA of the CDR3 is TGTGCCAGCACAGTTTACCCGAACGGCGGGGAGCTGTTTTTT. Translated, it gives CASTVYPNGGELFF.

This clonotype was seen repeatedly, ten times or more. CDR3 in DNA: TGTGCCAGCAGCTTAATAGCGGGGTTTCACAATGAGCAGTTCTTC. Encoded protein: CASSLIAGFHNEQFF. J is TRBJ2-1 and V is TRBV11-2; 8 bases line up with TRBD2. CDR1 and CDR2 (germline): SGHAT, FQNNGV. The V segment lost 2 bases and the J segment 5 bases; nucleotides outside the gene matches: 5. The CDR3 runs 15 residues.

This clonotype was recorded at least ten times. The rearrangement links TRBV2 to TRBJ1-5, with D perhaps matching TRBD1 (6 bases). CDR3 length equals 14 residues. Between the trimmed V and J ends, which lost 5 bases and 5 bases, there was a span of 13 bases. Germline lookup yields CDR1 SNHLY and CDR2 FYNNEI. The DNA for the CDR3 is TGTGCCAGCAGTCCCCAGGACAGATATCAGCCCCAGCATTTT. It is translated as CASSPQDRYQPQHF.

For the CDR3, the DNA is TGTGCCAGCAGCTTAGGTGTAGCGGGTTCTAGCACAGATACGCAGTATTTT. Amino acid sequence: CASSLGVAGSSTDTQYF. This sequence joins TRBV7-2 and TRBJ2-3; TRBD2 aligns across 7 bases. CDR1 and CDR2 (germline): SGHTA, FQGNSA. With V trimmed by 1 base and J by 0 bases, 7 bases remained unmatched. The CDR3 has 17 amino acids.

This clonotype came up many times. This sequence joins TRBV18 and TRBJ2-7; possible D gene TRBD1, 6 bases. This CDR3 contains 13 residues. The germline CDR1 and CDR2 sequences are KGHSH and LQKENI. V was clipped by 1 base and J by 4 bases, with 8 bases between them. The CDR3 DNA sequence: TGTGCCAGCTCACCACAACAGGGTTACGAGCAGTACTTC. Its protein product is CASSPQQGYEQYF.

Many counts were recorded for this clonotype. The chain has TRBV6-1 and TRBJ2-1; D perhaps matches TRBD1 (6 bases). The CDR3 covers 15 residues. Germline CDR1 MNHNS, CDR2 SASEGT. Deletions cut 6 bases from V and 5 bases from J, with 17 bases between. CDR3 nucleotides: TGTGCCAGCAGCCCCGATGGGGCAGGGGACAATGAGCAGTTCTTC. Translation: CASSPDGAGDNEQFF.

As for this clonotype: This sequence may be a read error, since a much larger clone differs from it by one base. The missing conserved phenylalanine or tryptophan at the end of this CDR3 makes a read error likely. The V call is TRBV30, the J call TRBJ2-3; possible D gene TRBD2, 5 bases. The CDR3 has 14 amino acids. V was cut by 2 bases and J by 0 bases, with 9 bases left in between. Germline lookup yields CDR1 GTSNPN and CDR2 SVGIG (reference sequence). CDR3 coding DNA: TGTGCCTGGAGTTCCAGACTAAGCACAGATACGCAGTATCTT. This encodes CAWSSRLSTDTQYL.

The table lists this clonotype with many counts. The rearrangement joins TRBV7-9 to TRBJ2-5, with D tentatively TRBD2 (5 bases). This CDR3 is 14 amino acids long. The germline V and J ends were trimmed by 4 bases and 2 bases, with 11 bases remaining between them. Germline V gene sequence: CDR1 SEHNR, CDR2 FQNEAQ (reference sequence). Written as DNA, the CDR3 is TGTGCCAGCAGCTCCGGACTGGTTCAAGAGACCCAGTACTTC. Its protein is CASSSGLVQETQYF.

This clonotype has just a few counts. The V and J genes are TRBV5-4 and TRBJ2-1, with 10 bases lining up with TRBD2. The J segment lost 4 bases and the V segment lost 4 bases, leaving 5 bases of the junction unmatched. CDR3 length equals 15 residues. Germline loops: CDR1 SGHNT, CDR2 YYREEE (reference sequence). This chain's CDR3 is CASSNSGRTYNEQFF. For the CDR3, the DNA is TGTGCCAGCAGCAATAGCGGGAGGACATACAATGAGCAGTTCTTC.

This clonotype was detected ten times or more. This sequence joins TRBV25-1 and TRBJ2-7, with a possible D match to TRBD2 (5 bases). Germline assignment: CDR1 MGHDK and CDR2 SYGVNS. The CDR3 sequence is 14 residues long. Between the trimmed V and J ends, which lost 4 bases and 2 bases, there was a span of 12 bases. Here the CDR3 reads CASSALRAPYEQYF. CDR3 sequence (DNA): TGTGCCAGCAGTGCCTTGAGGGCCCCCTACGAGCAGTACTTC.

This clonotype was seen at least ten times. CDR3 in DNA: TGCGCCAGCAGCTTGGGCCAGGGAACGAACACCGGGGAGCTGTTTTTT. Translating it yields CASSLGQGTNTGELFF. The chain recombines TRBV5-1 with TRBJ2-2; TRBD1 is a possible D gene (5 bases). Germline loops: CDR1 SGHRS, CDR2 YFSETQ. With 0 bases removed from V and 0 bases from J, the gap between germline ends came to 9 bases. The length of the CDR3 is 16 residues.

Note on this clonotype: This may be a read error: a much more frequent sequence differs by one nucleotide. The V gene is TRBV5-8, the J gene TRBJ2-5; D uncertain. This CDR3 has 12 residues. Per the germline V gene, CDR1 is SGHTS and CDR2 is YDEGEE. The chain's CDR3 is CASVGSQETLYF. The DNA for the CDR3 is TGTGCCAGCGTGGGCAGCCAAGAGACCCTGTACTTC.

This clonotype was observed many times. The chain has TRBV20-1 and TRBJ1-1, with a possible D match to TRBD1 (5 bases). V dropped 6 bases and J dropped 3 bases, with 11 bases sitting between them. This CDR3 has 12 residues. CDR1 is DFQATT and CDR2 is SNEGSKA in the germline V gene (reference sequence). The CDR3 region is CSAAGTYTEAFF. Written as DNA, the CDR3 is TGCAGTGCCGCCGGGACCTACACTGAAGCTTTCTTT.

This clonotype appeared many times. V gene TRBV28 combines with J gene TRBJ1-6; no firm D call. Trimming shortened V by 5 bases and J by 13 bases, and 27 bases separated the two germline ends. Germline V gives CDR1 MDHEN, CDR2 SYDVKM. This CDR3 is 17 amino acids long. The CDR3 protein is CASSIQSRGPPELPLHF. For the CDR3, the DNA is TGTGCCAGCAGTATCCAGTCTCGGGGTCCCCCGGAGTTGCCCCTCCACTTT.

This rearrangement joins TRBV7-9 to TRBJ2-7, with 10 bases identical to TRBD2. The germline CDR1 and CDR2 sequences are SEHNR and FQNEAQ (reference sequence). The CDR3 has 16 amino acids. J gave up 5 bases and V 2 bases, and 9 bases lay outside the gene matches. CDR3 nucleotide sequence: TGTGCCAGCAGCTTACTAGCGGGAGAATCTTCCCACGAGCAGTACTTC. This sequence encodes CASSLLAGESSHEQYF.

This clonotype has a handful of counts. A much larger clone is a single base away; this may be a read error. The chain links TRBV3-1 to TRBJ1-4, with D possibly TRBD1 on 6 matching bases. The CDR3 is 16 amino acids. The germline V gene has CDR1 LGHDT and CDR2 YNNKEL (reference sequence). This CDR3 reads CAGSQVMGASNEKLFF. CDR3 DNA sequence: TGTGCCGGCAGCCAAGTTATGGGGGCCTCTAATGAAAAACTGTTTTTT.

A note on this clonotype: Given a much more abundant clone one base away, this may be a read error. The chain has TRBV6-2 or TRBV6-3 and TRBJ2-1, with 9 nucleotides matching TRBD1. The end of the DNA is better explained by TRBJ2-7, so the J call may be wrong. The germline CDR1 and CDR2 sequences are MNHEY and SVGEGT. The CDR3 covers 15 residues. DNA for the CDR3: TGTGCCAGCAGTCAGACAGGGGGGGTTTACAATGAGCAGTACTTC. It codes for CASSQTGGVYNEQYF.

The rearrangement links TRBV28 to TRBJ1-4; D is unclear. From germline, CDR1 is MDHEN and CDR2 SYDVKM. The V and J ends lost 2 bases and 7 bases respectively, with 8 bases between them. The CDR3 extends over 13 amino acids. The CDR3, as DNA: TGTGCCAGCAGTTTACCCGGGCGTGAAAAACTGTTTTTT. Translated: CASSLPGREKLFF.

This clonotype appeared many times. This rearrangement joins TRBV20-1 to TRBJ1-1, with a possible D match to TRBD1 (6 bases). The V and J ends lost 5 bases and 6 bases respectively, with 13 bases between them. The germline V gene has CDR1 DFQATT and CDR2 SNEGSKA (reference sequence). The CDR3 loop spans 12 amino acids. CDR3 protein: CSASRGVAEAFF. The CDR3 nucleotides are TGCAGTGCTTCGAGGGGGGTCGCTGAAGCTTTCTTT.

This clonotype was observed at least ten times. V is TRBV2 and J is TRBJ2-3; tentative D call: TRBD1 (5 bases). CDR1 is SNHLY, CDR2 FYNNEI, per germline. Trimming took 2 bases from V and 2 from J, leaving 11 bases between them. CDR3 length: 15 amino acids. CDR3 residues: CASSEQGIPTDTQYF. The CDR3 coding sequence is TGTGCCAGCAGTGAACAGGGTATCCCCACAGATACGCAGTATTTT.